This T cell receptor beta chain originates from a study of cytomegalovirus exposure and HLA in healthy donors. Study-level findings and limits: An analysis was carried out at a later point. It showed that HLA-associated TCR beta chains were more clonally expanded than equally common non-associated chains. Researchers catalogued under 200 TCR beta chains as cytomegalovirus-associated. A later analysis linked 15,000 to 20,000 TCR beta sequences to HLA alleles at 0.05 false discovery rate.

A note on this clone: No antigen is known for it.

Germline V gene data show CDR1 as SGHNT and CDR2 as YYREEE (reference sequence). V shed 4 bases and J 5 bases; nucleotides not matched to a gene: 8. The CDR3 is 16 amino acids. This PCR relied on a set of 60 Vbeta primers and 13 Jbeta primers. Using immunoSEQ multiplex PCR, the repertoire was profiled, and TCRdb retains in-frame clones only, with some absent. The sample includes some 150,000 clones, 60% to 70% of them seen just once. Sequenced input: PBMCs. The chain carries TRBV5-4 and TRBJ2-5; 13 nucleotides agree with TRBD2. The receptor was derived from a woman aged 60-70 years in good health and CMV-seropositive. CDR3 sequence reads: CASSPSGLAGDETQYF. The DNA of the CDR3 is TGTGCCAGCAGCCCGAGCGGACTAGCGGGAGATGAGACCCAGTACTTC. The full variable domain, rest sourced from reference TRBV5-4 and TRBJ2-5, is ETGVTQSPTHLIKTRGQQVTLRCSSQSGHNTVSWYQQALGQGPQFIFQYYREEENGRGNFPPRFSGLQFPNYSSELNVNALELDDSALYLCASSPSGLAGDETQYFGPGTRLLVL.